Listed below are T cell receptor beta chains from one sample, sequenced in a study of beta chain features in type 1 diabetes. Only in-frame clones appear in the TCRdb table, and some are missing; sequencing was by immunoSEQ multiplex PCR. The sample includes roughly 60,000 clones, roughly 60% of them seen just once. The sequenced sample was Tregs from blood. The origin of the receptors is a woman younger than 30 in good health. Both conserved end residues are trimmed from each CDR3.

V gene	J gene	CDR3 protein
TRBV7-9	TRBJ2-5	ASSWRWETQY
TRBV5-6	TRBJ1-1	ASSLLALNTEAF
TRBV30	TRBJ2-5	AWSAGTGYVETQY
TRBV5-8	TRBJ2-5	ASSLIPGETQY
TRBV7-2	TRBJ1-2	ASSLGAGGYT
TRBV4-1	TRBJ2-7	ASSGTGASTYEQY
TRBV2	TRBJ2-3	ASTDWQGAADTQY
TRBV11-1	TRBJ2-5	ASSLRETQY
TRBV6-1	TRBJ2-2	ASNRQGSNGELF
TRBV9	TRBJ2-7	ASSVEGSRTSGRKNEQY
TRBV5-1	TRBJ2-5	ASSLIGGEQY
TRBV5-1	TRBJ1-1	ASSFGRTEAF
TRBV18	TRBJ2-6	ASSLSGVGANVLT
TRBV2	TRBJ2-3	ASSDWATDTQY
TRBV30	TRBJ2-1	AWDSQGLLSSYNEQF
TRBV7-2	TRBJ2-5	ASSLTLGGEETQY
TRBV10-3	TRBJ2-1	AISRDNEQF
TRBV6-6	TRBJ1-2	ASSSQTRGYT
TRBV5-1	TRBJ2-7	ASSPSRGLSYEQY
TRBV10-3	TRBJ2-7	AINEGATYEQY
TRBV5-1	TRBJ1-2	ASSSTGIFNYGYT
TRBV5-1	TRBJ2-2	ASSLDTSGGALDGELF
TRBV7-8	TRBJ2-7	ASSLRSGTYEQY
TRBV7-3	TRBJ2-3	ASSSPGHPTDTQY
TRBV7-2	TRBJ2-1	ASSLAGTVYNEQF
TRBV6-5	TRBJ2-1	ASSYSGLAGGHEQF
TRBV7-9	TRBJ2-3	ASSLLGAWRTDTQY
TRBV7-2	TRBJ2-5	ASSLALQGAGETQY
TRBV7-2	TRBJ2-7	ASAPTGQAFEQY
TRBV5-1	TRBJ2-3	ASSGALAGGPSTDTQY
TRBV5-1	TRBJ2-1	ASSPGLVYNEQF
TRBV6-6	TRBJ1-1	ASSPGGGYTEAF
TRBV30	TRBJ2-2	AWSGGGFRYTGELF
TRBV5-1	TRBJ2-1	ASSLQGGGVNEQF
TRBV2	TRBJ2-5	ASSDASVLETQY
TRBV6-5	TRBJ2-5	ASTGLAGIETQY
TRBV19	TRBJ1-4	ASERNEKLF
TRBV19	TRBJ1-5	ASTAGVGQPQH
TRBV16	TRBJ1-1	ASSSDRNTEAF
TRBV5-1	TRBJ2-5	ASSLGLAGQETQY
TRBV5-1	TRBJ2-3	ASRSDTSTDTQY
TRBV6-1	TRBJ1-1	ASRDRTEAF
TRBV6-5	TRBJ2-3	ASRLAGETDTQY
TRBV18	TRBJ2-2	ASSPRTGRTGELF
TRBV6-4	TRBJ2-4	ASESGGTPNIQY
TRBV30	TRBJ1-1	AWSVGGRGSSNTEAF
TRBV7-2	TRBJ1-6	ASSLGTNSPLH
TRBV5-1	TRBJ2-5	ASRTGSSQETQY
TRBV30	TRBJ2-7	AWSGWGLTYEQY
TRBV7-3	TRBJ2-5	ASSPLAGGLLAQY
TRBV5-6	TRBJ2-7	ASSIPGQGIYEQY
TRBV27	TRBJ2-1	ASSLSIARVTNEQF